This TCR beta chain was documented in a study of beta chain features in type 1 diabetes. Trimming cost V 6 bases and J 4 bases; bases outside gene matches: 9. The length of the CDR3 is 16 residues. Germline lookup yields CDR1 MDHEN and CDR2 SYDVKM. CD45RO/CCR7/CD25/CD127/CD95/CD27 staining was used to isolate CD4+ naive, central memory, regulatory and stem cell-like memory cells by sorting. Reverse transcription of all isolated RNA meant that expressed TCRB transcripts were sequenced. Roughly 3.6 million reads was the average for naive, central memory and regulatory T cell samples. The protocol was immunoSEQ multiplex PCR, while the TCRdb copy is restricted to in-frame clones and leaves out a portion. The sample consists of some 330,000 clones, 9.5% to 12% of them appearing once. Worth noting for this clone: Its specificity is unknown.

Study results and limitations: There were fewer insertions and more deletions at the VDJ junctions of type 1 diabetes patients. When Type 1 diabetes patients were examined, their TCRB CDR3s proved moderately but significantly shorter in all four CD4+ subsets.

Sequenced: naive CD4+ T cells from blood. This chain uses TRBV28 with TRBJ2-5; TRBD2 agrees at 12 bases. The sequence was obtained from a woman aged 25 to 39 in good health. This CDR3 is CASSQTSGSGGETQYF. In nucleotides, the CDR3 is TGTGCCAGCAGCCAGACTAGCGGGAGCGGGGGAGAGACCCAGTACTTC.